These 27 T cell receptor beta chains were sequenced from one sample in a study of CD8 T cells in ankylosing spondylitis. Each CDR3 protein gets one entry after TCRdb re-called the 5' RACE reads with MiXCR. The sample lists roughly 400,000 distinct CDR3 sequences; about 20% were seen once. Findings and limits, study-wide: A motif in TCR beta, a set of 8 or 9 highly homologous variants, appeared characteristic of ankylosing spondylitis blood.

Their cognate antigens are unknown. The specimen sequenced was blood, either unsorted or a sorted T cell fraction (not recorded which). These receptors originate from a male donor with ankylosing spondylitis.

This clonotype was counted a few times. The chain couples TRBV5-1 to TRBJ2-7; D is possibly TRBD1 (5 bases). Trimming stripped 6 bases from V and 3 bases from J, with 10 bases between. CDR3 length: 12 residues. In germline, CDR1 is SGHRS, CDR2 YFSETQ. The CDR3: CASNQGIYEQYF. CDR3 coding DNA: TGCGCCAGCAACCAGGGAATCTACGAGCAGTACTTC.

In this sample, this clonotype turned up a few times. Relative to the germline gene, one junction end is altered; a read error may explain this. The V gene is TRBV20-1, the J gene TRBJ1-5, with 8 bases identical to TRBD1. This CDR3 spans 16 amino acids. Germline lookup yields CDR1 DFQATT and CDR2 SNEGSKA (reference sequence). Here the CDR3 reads CSARDWGRGPDQAQHF. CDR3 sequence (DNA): TGCAGTGCTAGAGATTGGGGCAGGGGGCCGGATCAGGCCCAGCATTTT.

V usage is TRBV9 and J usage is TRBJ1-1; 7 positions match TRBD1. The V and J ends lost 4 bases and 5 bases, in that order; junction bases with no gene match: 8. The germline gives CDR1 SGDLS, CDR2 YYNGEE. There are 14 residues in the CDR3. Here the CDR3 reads CASSKTGQITEAFF. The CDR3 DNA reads TGTGCCAGCAGCAAGACGGGACAGATAACTGAAGCTTTCTTT.

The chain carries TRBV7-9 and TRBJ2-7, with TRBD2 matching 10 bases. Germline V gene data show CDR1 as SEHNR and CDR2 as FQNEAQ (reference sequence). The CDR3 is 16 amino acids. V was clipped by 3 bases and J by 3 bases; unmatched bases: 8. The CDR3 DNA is TGTGCCAGCAGCTTGACTGGACTAGCGGAAGGCTACGAGCAGTACTTC. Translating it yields CASSLTGLAEGYEQYF.

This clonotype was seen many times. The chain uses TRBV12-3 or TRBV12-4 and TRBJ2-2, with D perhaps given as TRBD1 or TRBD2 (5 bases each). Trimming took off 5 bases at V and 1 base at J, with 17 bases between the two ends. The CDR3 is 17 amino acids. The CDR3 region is CASSPSFGTGNTGELFF. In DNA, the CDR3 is TGTGCCAGCAGTCCCTCTTTCGGGACGGGGAACACCGGGGAGCTGTTTTTT.

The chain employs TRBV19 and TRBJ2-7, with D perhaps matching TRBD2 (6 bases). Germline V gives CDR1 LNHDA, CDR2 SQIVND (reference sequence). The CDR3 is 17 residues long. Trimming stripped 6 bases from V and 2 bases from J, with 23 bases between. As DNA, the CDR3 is TGTGCCAGTAGCTCGGAGGGGACTCAAGTCCGCGCCTACGAGCAGTACTTC. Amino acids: CASSSEGTQVRAYEQYF.

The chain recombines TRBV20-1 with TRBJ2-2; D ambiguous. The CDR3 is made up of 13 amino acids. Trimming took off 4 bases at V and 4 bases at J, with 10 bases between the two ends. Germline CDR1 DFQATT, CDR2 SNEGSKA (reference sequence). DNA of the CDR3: TGCAGTGCTACCTCAGGAGCCACCGGGGAGCTGTTTTTT. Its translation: CSATSGATGELFF.

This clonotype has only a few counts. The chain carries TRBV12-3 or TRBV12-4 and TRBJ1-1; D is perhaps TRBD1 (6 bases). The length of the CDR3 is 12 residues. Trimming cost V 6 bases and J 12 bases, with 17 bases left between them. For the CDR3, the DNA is TGTGCCAGCAGCCGCGAGGGGGGGAGGACTTTCTTT. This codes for CASSREGGRTFF.

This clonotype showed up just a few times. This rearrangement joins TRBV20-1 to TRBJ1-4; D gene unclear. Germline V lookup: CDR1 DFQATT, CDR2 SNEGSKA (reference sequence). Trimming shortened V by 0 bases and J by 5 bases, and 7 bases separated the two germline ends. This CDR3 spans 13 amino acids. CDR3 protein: CSARDWQNEKLFF. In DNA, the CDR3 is TGCAGTGCTAGAGATTGGCAAAATGAAAAACTGTTTTTT.

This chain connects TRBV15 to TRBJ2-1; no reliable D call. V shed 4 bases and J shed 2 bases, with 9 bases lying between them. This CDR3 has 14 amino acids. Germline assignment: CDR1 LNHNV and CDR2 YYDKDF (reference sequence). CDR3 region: CATSMDGPYNEQFF. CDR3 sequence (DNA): TGTGCCACCAGCATGGACGGACCCTACAATGAGCAGTTCTTC.

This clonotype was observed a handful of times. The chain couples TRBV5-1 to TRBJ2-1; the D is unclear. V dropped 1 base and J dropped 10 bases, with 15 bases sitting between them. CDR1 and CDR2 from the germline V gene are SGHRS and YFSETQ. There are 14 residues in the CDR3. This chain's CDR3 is CASSLTPSSDEQFF. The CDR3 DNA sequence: TGCGCCAGCAGCTTGACTCCTAGTAGTGACGAGCAGTTCTTC.

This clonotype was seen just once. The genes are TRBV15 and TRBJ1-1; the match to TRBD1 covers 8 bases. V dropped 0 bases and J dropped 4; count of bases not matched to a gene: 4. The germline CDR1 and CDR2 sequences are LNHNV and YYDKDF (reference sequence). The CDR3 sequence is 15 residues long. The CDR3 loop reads CATSREQGDFTEAFF. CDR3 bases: TGTGCCACCAGCAGAGAACAGGGGGATTTCACTGAAGCTTTCTTT.

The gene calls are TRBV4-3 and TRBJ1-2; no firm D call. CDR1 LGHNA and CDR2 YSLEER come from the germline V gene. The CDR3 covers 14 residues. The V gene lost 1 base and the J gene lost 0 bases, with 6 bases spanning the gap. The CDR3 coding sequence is TGCGCCAGCAGCCAAGGGATAACTAACTATGGCTACACCTTC. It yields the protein CASSQGITNYGYTF.

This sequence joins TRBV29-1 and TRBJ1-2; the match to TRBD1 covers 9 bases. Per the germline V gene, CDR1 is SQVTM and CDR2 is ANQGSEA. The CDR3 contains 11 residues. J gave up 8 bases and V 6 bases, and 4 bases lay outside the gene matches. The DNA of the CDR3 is TGCAGCGTAACAGGGGGCTGGGGCTACACCTTC. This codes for CSVTGGWGYTF.

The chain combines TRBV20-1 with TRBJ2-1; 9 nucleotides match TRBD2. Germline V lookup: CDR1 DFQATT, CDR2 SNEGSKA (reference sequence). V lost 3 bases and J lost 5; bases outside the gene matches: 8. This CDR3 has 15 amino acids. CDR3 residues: CSASSAASGNNEQFF. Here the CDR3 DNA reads TGCAGTGCTAGCTCCGCGGCTAGCGGGAACAATGAGCAGTTCTTC.

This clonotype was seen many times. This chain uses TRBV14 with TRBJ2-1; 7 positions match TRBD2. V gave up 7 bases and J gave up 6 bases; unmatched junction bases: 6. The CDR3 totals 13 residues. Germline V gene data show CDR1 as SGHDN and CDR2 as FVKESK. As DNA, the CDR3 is TGTGCCAGCAACAAGGGAGGGGTCAATGAGCAGTTCTTC. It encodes CASNKGGVNEQFF.

The CDR3 spells CASSLDRADYGYTF. In DNA, the CDR3 is TGTGCCAGCAGCTTAGACAGGGCGGACTATGGCTACACCTTC. V is TRBV7-6 and J is TRBJ1-2, with D tentatively TRBD1 (6 bases). The CDR3 has 14 amino acids. Germline V gene lookup returns CDR1 SGHVS and CDR2 FNYEAQ. V dropped 1 base and J dropped 3 bases, with 9 bases sitting between them. The full variable domain, in which reference TRBV7-6 and TRBJ1-2 provide the parts outside the CDR3, is GAGVSQSPRYKVTKRGQDVALRCDPISGHVSLYWYRQALGQGPEFLTYFNYEAQQDKSGLPNDRFSAERPEGSISTLTIQRTEQRDSAMYRCASSLDRADYGYTFGSGTRLTVV.

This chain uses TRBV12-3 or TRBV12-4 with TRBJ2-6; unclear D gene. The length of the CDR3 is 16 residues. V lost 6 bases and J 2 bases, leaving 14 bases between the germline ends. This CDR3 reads CASSGPPLAGANVLTF. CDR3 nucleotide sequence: TGTGCCAGCAGCGGGCCGCCTCTTGCTGGGGCCAACGTCCTGACTTTC.

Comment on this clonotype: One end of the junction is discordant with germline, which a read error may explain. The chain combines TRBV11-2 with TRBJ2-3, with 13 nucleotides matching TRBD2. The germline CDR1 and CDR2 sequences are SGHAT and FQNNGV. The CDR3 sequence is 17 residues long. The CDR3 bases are TGTGCCAGCAGCCCGGAGCCTCCGGGACTAGCGGGACATACGCACTATTTT. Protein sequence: CASSPEPPGLAGHTHYF.

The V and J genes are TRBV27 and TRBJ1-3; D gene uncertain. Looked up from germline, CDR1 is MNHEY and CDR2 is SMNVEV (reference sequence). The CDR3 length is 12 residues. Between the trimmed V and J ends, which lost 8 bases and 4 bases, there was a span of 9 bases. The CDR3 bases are TGTGCCAGCCCTTCGGGCGGAAACACCATATATTTT. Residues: CASPSGGNTIYF.

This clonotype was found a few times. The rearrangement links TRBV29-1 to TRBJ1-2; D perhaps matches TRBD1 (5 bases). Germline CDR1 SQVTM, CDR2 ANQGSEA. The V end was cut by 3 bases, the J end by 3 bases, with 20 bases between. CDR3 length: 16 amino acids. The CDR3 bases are TGCAGCGTTGACCCAACTAGGGGAGGAGTTGACTATGGCTACACCTTC. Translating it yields CSVDPTRGGVDYGYTF.

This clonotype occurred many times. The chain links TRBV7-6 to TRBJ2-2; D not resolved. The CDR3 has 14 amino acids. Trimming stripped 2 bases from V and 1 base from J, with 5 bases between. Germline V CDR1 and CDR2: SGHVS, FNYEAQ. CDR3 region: CASSLNENTGELFF. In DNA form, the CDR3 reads TGTGCCAGCAGCTTAAATGAGAACACCGGGGAGCTGTTTTTT.

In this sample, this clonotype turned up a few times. CDR3 residues: CASSATGNRRYGYTF. Written as DNA, the CDR3 is TGTGCCAGCAGCGCGACAGGGAATAGACGCTATGGCTACACCTTC. This chain joins TRBV7-8 and TRBJ1-2, with 7 nucleotides matching TRBD1. The V gene end was trimmed by 5 bases and the J gene end by 4 bases; junction bases not matched to a gene: 10. Germline CDR1 reads SGHVS; CDR2 reads FQNEAQ. The CDR3 totals 15 residues.

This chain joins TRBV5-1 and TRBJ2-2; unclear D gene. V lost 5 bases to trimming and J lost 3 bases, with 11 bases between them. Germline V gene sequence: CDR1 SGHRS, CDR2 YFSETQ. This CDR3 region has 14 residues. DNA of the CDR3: TGCGCCAGCAGTCCCGACGGGTACACCGGGGAGCTGTTTTTT. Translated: CASSPDGYTGELFF.

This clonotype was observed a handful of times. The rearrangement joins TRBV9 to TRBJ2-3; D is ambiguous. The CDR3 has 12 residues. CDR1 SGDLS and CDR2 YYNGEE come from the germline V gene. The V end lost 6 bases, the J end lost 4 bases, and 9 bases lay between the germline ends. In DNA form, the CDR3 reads TGTGCCAGCAAGGAGATCTCAGATACGCAGTATTTT. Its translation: CASKEISDTQYF.

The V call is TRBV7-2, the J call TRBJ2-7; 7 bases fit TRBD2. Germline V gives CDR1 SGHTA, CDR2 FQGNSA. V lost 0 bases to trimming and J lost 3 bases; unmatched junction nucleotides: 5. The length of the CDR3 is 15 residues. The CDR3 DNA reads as TGTGCCAGCAGCTTAGCCGGGCTAGCGGACTACGAGCAGTACTTC. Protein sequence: CASSLAGLADYEQYF.

CDR3 nucleotide sequence: TGTGCCAGCAGCCAAGTAGCAGCGGGAGTTAAGCTGTACGAGCAGTACTTC. It is translated as CASSQVAAGVKLYEQYF. The chain recombines TRBV3-1 with TRBJ2-7; 8 bases are a match to TRBD2. J was trimmed by 4 bases and V by 1 base; bases with no gene match: 12. CDR1 is LGHDT and CDR2 is YNNKEL in the germline V gene (reference sequence). This CDR3 region has 17 residues.